This T cell receptor beta chain is from a study of blood T cells in healthy people across ages. Notes on the study in general: Diversity estimates from one million T cells were considered underestimates. The unknown donor CMV status may have confounded expanded clonotype changes.

Trimming shortened V by 8 bases and J by 3 bases, and 13 bases separated the two germline ends. The V gene's germline CDR1 is LNHDA and CDR2 SQIVND (reference sequence). This CDR3 has 13 residues. In regard to this clonotype: Its antigen remains unidentified.

A sample-barcoded 5' primer and a J-beta primer mix were used in a second PCR of roughly 6 to 12 cycles. TCRdb recomputed calls from the 5' RACE reads with MiXCR, one row per CDR3 protein. The sample shows hundreds of thousands of distinct CDR3 sequences, around 21% of them seen only once. The chain recombines TRBV19 with TRBJ1-2; D gene ambiguous. The TCR sequence derives from a man aged 65 to 85 in good health. Sequencing was carried out using blood. CDR3 bases: TGTGCCAGTCGGAACAAGGGCGACTATGGCTACACCTTC. This codes for CASRNKGDYGYTF. Full variable domain (rest looked up from reference TRBV19 and TRBJ1-2): DGGITQSPKYLFRKEGQNVTLSCEQNLNHDAMYWYRQDPGQGLRLIYYSQIVNDFQKGDIAEGYSVSREKKESFPLTVTSAQKNPTAFYLCASRNKGDYGYTFGSGTRLTVV.